The 29 T cell receptor beta chains below were found in one sample sequenced in a study of shared clonotypes between healthy human individuals (dated by TCRdb to about 2020). The library relied on the immunoSEQ multiplex PCR assay. TCRdb took over this immuneACCESS table, retaining in-frame rearrangements with V and J assigned. Such tables are incomplete; in checked studies, under half of the missing clones stem from an unresolved V gene, and the remainder is unexplained. The sample data list 800,000 to 1,200,000 clones, and approximately 80% of these were observed just once. The ten largest clones capture about 0.52% of the sample. The sample was memory CD4+ T cells from PBMCs. Sample cell subset or site, as interpreted from the label and publication: CD45RA-negative fraction. Receptors originate from a man between 18 and 29 years old in good health. Some clones in this sample may be carry-over from other donors' samples.

V usage is TRBV2 and J usage is TRBJ1-2; D is unclear. The germline gives CDR1 SNHLY, CDR2 FYNNEI. V lost 10 bases and J 0 bases, leaving 12 bases between the germline ends. The CDR3 has 13 amino acids. The CDR3 sequence: CATNPGTNYGYTF. CDR3 DNA: TGTGCCACCAACCCCGGCACTAACTATGGCTACACCTTC.

The CDR3 spells CASSPDRVREQYF. The CDR3 DNA reads TGTGCCAGCAGCCCTGACAGGGTACGCGAGCAGTACTTC. V is TRBV7-8 and J is TRBJ2-7, with 7 bases that match TRBD1. The CDR3 spans 13 residues. V lost 5 bases, J lost 6 bases, and 7 bases stayed unmatched. Germline V gene data show CDR1 as SGHVS and CDR2 as FQNEAQ.

Concerning this clone itself: One end of the junction varies from germline; a read error may be responsible. CDR3 amino acids: CASGQEVSTGGYTF. The DNA for the CDR3 is TGCGCCAGCGGCCAAGAGGTCTCGACGGGTGGCTACACCTTC. This sequence joins TRBV4-3 and TRBJ1-2; no definite D call. CDR1 and CDR2 from the germline V gene are LGHNA and YSLEER. The CDR3 has 14 residues.

The gene calls are TRBV28 and TRBJ1-2, with 9 positions matching TRBD1. Germline loops: CDR1 MDHEN, CDR2 SYDVKM. Losses at the gene ends were 5 bases for V and 5 bases for J; bases not matched to a gene: 9. The CDR3 has 15 amino acids. CDR3 protein: CASSPTTGGRYGYTF. The CDR3 nucleotides are TGTGCCAGCAGTCCGACGACAGGGGGAAGGTATGGCTACACCTTC.

The chain is built from TRBV28 and TRBJ2-2; 7 bases match TRBD2. The CDR3 length is 17 residues. Trimming removed 7 bases from V and 6 bases from J; junction bases left unmatched: 17. CDR1 MDHEN and CDR2 SYDVKM come from the germline V gene. CDR3 bases: TGTGCCAGCATCCCCGCCCGGGGGAGGGAACGGGCCGGGGAGCTGTTTTTT. Protein: CASIPARGRERAGELFF.

The rearrangement links TRBV5-4 to TRBJ2-3, with 7 bases matching TRBD1. V shed 3 bases and J 4 bases; nucleotides not matched to a gene: 5. This CDR3 has 14 amino acids. Germline-derived CDR1 and CDR2 are SGHNT and YYREEE (reference sequence). The CDR3 nucleotides are TGTGCCAGCAGCTCGAGACAGGGCTCAGATACGCAGTATTTT. Translating gives CASSSRQGSDTQYF. The full variable domain, in which reference TRBV5-4 and TRBJ2-3 provide the parts outside the CDR3, is ETGVTQSPTHLIKTRGQQVTLRCSSQSGHNTVSWYQQALGQGPQFIFQYYREEENGRGNFPPRFSGLQFPNYSSELNVNALELDDSALYLCASSSRQGSDTQYFGPGTRLTVL.

The V and J genes are TRBV18 and TRBJ1-1, with 8 positions matching TRBD1. The CDR3 contains 16 residues. Germline CDR1 is KGHSH and CDR2 is LQKENI. J lost 3 bases, V lost 0 bases, and 6 bases had no gene match. The CDR3, as DNA: TGTGCCAGCTCACCACCGGACAGGGTATCGGACACTGAAGCTTTCTTT. It yields the protein CASSPPDRVSDTEAFF.

The V gene is TRBV29-1, the J gene TRBJ1-1; TRBD1 might be the D (5 bases). V was trimmed by 4 bases and J by 5 bases, leaving 11 bases between them. Germline loops: CDR1 SQVTM, CDR2 ANQGSEA. The CDR3 has 12 amino acids. The CDR3 DNA follows: TGCAGCGTTGGAGGGACGAGGACTGAAGCTTTCTTT. Protein product: CSVGGTRTEAFF.

The rearrangement joins TRBV5-1 to TRBJ1-2; TRBD1 agrees at 8 bases. Germline CDR1 reads SGHRS; CDR2 reads YFSETQ. The CDR3 covers 14 residues. The ends lost 3 bases at V and 3 bases at J; junction bases unmatched: 4. Here the CDR3 DNA reads TGCGCCAGCAGCTGGACGGACAGGGACTATGGCTACACCTTC. Translating gives CASSWTDRDYGYTF.

This clone was found many times. The chain carries TRBV20-1 and TRBJ1-2; D remains unclear. This CDR3 spans 11 amino acids. Germline V CDR1 and CDR2: DFQATT, SNEGSKA (reference sequence). V lost 3 bases, J lost 7 bases, and 9 bases lay in between. This CDR3 reads CSASPFGGYTF. DNA for the CDR3: TGCAGTGCTAGCCCGTTTGGTGGCTACACCTTC.

About this clone: Additional DNA sequences in this sample encode the identical CDR3. The chain joins TRBV5-1 to TRBJ2-5, with D perhaps TRBD1 (5 bases). Trimming took 1 base from V and 5 from J, leaving 12 bases between them. CDR3 size: 14 residues. The germline V gene encodes CDR1 SGHRS and CDR2 YFSETQ. This CDR3 reads CASSLTGPGETQYF. The CDR3 nucleotides read TGCGCCAGCAGCTTGACAGGACCTGGGGAGACCCAGTACTTC.

The V call is TRBV7-6, the J call TRBJ2-3; D not resolved. Trimming took 1 base from V and 5 from J, leaving 4 bases between them. The CDR3 has 12 residues. From germline, CDR1 is SGHVS and CDR2 FNYEAQ. CDR3 amino acids: CASSLDGDTQYF. In DNA, the CDR3 is TGTGCCAGCAGCTTAGACGGAGATACGCAGTATTTT.

V and J are TRBV7-3 and TRBJ2-3; TRBD1 matches 9 bases. Looked up from germline, CDR1 is SGHTA and CDR2 is FQGTGA. The V segment lost 0 bases and the J segment 2 bases; nucleotides outside the gene matches: 12. The CDR3 spans 19 residues. CDR3 bases: TGTGCCAGCAGCTTAACCCCGCCGGGACAGGGAGGGATCACAGATACGCAGTATTTT. Amino acids: CASSLTPPGQGGITDTQYF.

The chain couples TRBV11-2 to TRBJ2-7; D may correspond to TRBD1 or TRBD2 (5 bases each). CDR1 SGHAT and CDR2 FQNNGV come from the germline V gene. This CDR3 is 14 amino acids long. The V and J ends lost 0 bases and 4 bases respectively, with 10 bases between them. This chain's CDR3 is CASSLDRGVYEQYF. The CDR3 coding sequence is TGTGCCAGCAGCTTAGATAGAGGGGTATACGAGCAGTACTTC.

Only a few counts were recorded for this clone. The identical CDR3 is also encoded by other nucleotide sequences in the sample. The V and J genes are TRBV5-1 and TRBJ1-2; TRBD1 might be the D (5 bases). Germline-derived CDR1 and CDR2 are SGHRS and YFSETQ. Between the trimmed V and J ends, which lost 4 bases and 4 bases, there was a span of 11 bases. The CDR3 spans 13 residues. CDR3 region: CASSPDRVYGYTF. As DNA, the CDR3 is TGCGCCAGCAGCCCAGACAGAGTCTATGGCTACACCTTC.

The genes are TRBV27 and TRBJ1-6; a possible D gene is TRBD1 (5 bases). The CDR3 consists of 14 residues. Trimming stripped 6 bases from V and 9 bases from J, with 15 bases between. From germline, CDR1 is MNHEY and CDR2 SMNVEV (reference sequence). The CDR3: CASSWGGSGSPLHF. CDR3 DNA sequence: TGTGCCAGCAGCTGGGGGGGGTCAGGTTCACCCCTCCACTTT.

V usage is TRBV15 and J usage is TRBJ2-7; the D is unclear. Deletions cut 0 bases from V and 5 bases from J, with 17 bases between. Germline loops: CDR1 LNHNV, CDR2 YYDKDF (reference sequence). This CDR3 comprises 16 residues. CDR3 residues: CATSRDRASSIHEQYF. The CDR3 region has the DNA TGTGCCACCAGCAGAGATAGGGCCAGCAGTATCCACGAGCAGTACTTC.

The rearrangement joins TRBV5-1 to TRBJ2-1, with D possibly matching TRBD2 (6 bases). Germline CDR1 SGHRS, CDR2 YFSETQ. CDR3 length equals 16 residues. The V end lost 2 bases, the J end lost 2 bases, and 14 bases lay between the germline ends. The CDR3 DNA follows: TGCGCCAGCAGCTTTCTACCGGGAGCGGCCTACAATGAGCAGTTCTTC. Residues: CASSFLPGAAYNEQFF. Looking up the rest from reference TRBV5-1 and TRBJ2-1 gives the full variable domain: KAGVTQTPRYLIKTRGQQVTLSCSPISGHRSVSWYQQTPGQGLQFLFEYFSETQRNKGNFPGRFSGRQFSNSRSEMNVSTLELGDSALYLCASSFLPGAAYNEQFFGPGTRLTVL.

The chain is built from TRBV7-2 and TRBJ1-4; the D is unclear. This CDR3 is built from 14 residues. V lost 2 bases and J lost 5, with 9 bases in between. The germline V gene has CDR1 SGHTA and CDR2 FQGNSA. The CDR3 protein is CASSLTYPNEKLFF. As DNA, the CDR3 is TGTGCCAGCAGCTTAACTTACCCAAATGAAAAACTGTTTTTT.

Turning to this clone: The sample holds other DNA sequences that translate to the same CDR3. The V and J genes are TRBV18 and TRBJ2-3; 14 bases map to TRBD2. CDR1 and CDR2 from the germline V gene are KGHSH and LQKENI. V trimming: 3 bases; J trimming: 6 bases; junction bases outside the gene matches: 5. The CDR3 covers 16 residues. The CDR3 bases are TGTGCCAGCTCACCTGGGACTAGCGGGAGCTTGGATACGCAGTATTTT. It translates to CASSPGTSGSLDTQYF. The complete variable domain, with remaining parts taken from reference TRBV18 and TRBJ2-3, reads NAGVMQNPRHLVRRRGQEARLRCSPMKGHSHVYWYRQLPEEGLKFMVYLQKENIIDESGMPKERFSAEFPKEGPSILRIQQVVRGDSAAYFCASSPGTSGSLDTQYFGPGTRLTVL.

This chain links TRBV6-1 with TRBJ2-2; D not certain. The germline CDR1 and CDR2 sequences are MNHNS and SASEGT. This CDR3 region has 13 residues. Between the trimmed V and J ends, which lost 11 bases and 6 bases, there was a span of 16 bases. The CDR3 region has the DNA TGTGCCGGAAACTTTTATGCCGCCGGGGAGCTGTTTTTT. It specifies CAGNFYAAGELFF.

This chain uses TRBV7-3 with TRBJ1-1; D ambiguous. The length of the CDR3 is 14 residues. Trimming left V 3 bases short and J 1 base short, with 9 bases between. Germline V gene data show CDR1 as SGHTA and CDR2 as FQGTGA. In DNA form, the CDR3 reads TGTGCCAGCAGCTTTAGTGGGCAGAACACTGAAGCTTTCTTT. This translates into CASSFSGQNTEAFF. The complete variable domain, with remaining parts taken from reference TRBV7-3 and TRBJ1-1, reads GAGVSQTPSNKVTEKGKYVELRCDPISGHTALYWYRQSLGQGPEFLIYFQGTGAADDSGLPNDRFFAVRPEGSVSTLKIQRTERGDSAVYLCASSFSGQNTEAFFGQGTRLTVV.

V usage is TRBV18 and J usage is TRBJ1-4; a weak D match, TRBD1 (6 bases). Germline CDR1 KGHSH, CDR2 LQKENI. V lost 4 bases, J lost 6 bases, and 15 bases lay in between. The CDR3 is 15 residues long. The CDR3 loop is CASSLRTARDEKLFF. As DNA, the CDR3 is TGTGCCAGCTCACTAAGGACAGCTAGGGATGAAAAACTGTTTTTT.

The chain links TRBV5-4 to TRBJ2-3; D possibly corresponds to TRBD1 (6 bases). V lost 1 base, J lost 3 bases, and 9 bases lay in between. The CDR3 runs 14 residues. Germline assignment: CDR1 SGHNT and CDR2 YYREEE (reference sequence). CDR3 coding DNA: TGTGCCAGCAGCTTGTCGACAGGAACAGATACGCAGTATTTT. Translation: CASSLSTGTDTQYF.

Notes on this clone: Other DNA sequences of this sample code for an identical CDR3. The chain is built from TRBV18 and TRBJ1-1, with 10 bases aligning to TRBD1. The V gene end was trimmed by 2 bases and the J gene end by 5 bases; junction bases not matched to a gene: 2. Per germline, CDR1 KGHSH and CDR2 LQKENI. CDR3 length: 14 residues. CDR3 bases: TGTGCCAGCTCACCAGACAGGGGGCTGACTGAAGCTTTCTTT. Encoded protein: CASSPDRGLTEAFF.

The chain links TRBV20-1 to TRBJ2-1, with unresolved D. Germline CDR1 reads DFQATT; CDR2 reads SNEGSKA (reference sequence). The CDR3 is made up of 11 amino acids. The ends were cut back, 3 bases at V and 8 bases at J, with 8 bases in the middle. DNA for the CDR3: TGCAGTGCTAGGACCGCCTATGAGCAGTTCTTC. Translated, it gives CSARTAYEQFF.

This chain connects TRBV28 to TRBJ2-1, with 9 bases matching TRBD2. The junction had 4 bases not matched to a gene; V was cut back by 4 bases and J by 0 bases. CDR1 is MDHEN, CDR2 SYDVKM, per germline. The CDR3 runs 16 residues. The CDR3 loop is CASSYHSGSSYNEQFF. As DNA, the CDR3 is TGTGCCAGCAGTTACCATAGCGGGAGCTCCTACAATGAGCAGTTCTTC.

V gene TRBV18 combines with J gene TRBJ2-5; 7 bases match TRBD1. V trimming: 3 bases; J trimming: 4 bases; junction bases outside the gene matches: 17. CDR3 length: 18 residues. Per the germline V gene, CDR1 is KGHSH and CDR2 is LQKENI. The CDR3 nucleotides read TGTGCCAGCTCACCGTCACCCTCTAGTGCGGCAGGGGGAGAGACCCAGTACTTC. It codes for CASSPSPSSAAGGETQYF.

The chain joins TRBV4-2 to TRBJ2-5, with a possible D match to TRBD2 (6 bases). This CDR3 contains 15 residues. Trimming took off 0 bases at V and 3 bases at J, with 11 bases between the two ends. Germline CDR1 LGHNA, CDR2 YNFKEQ. CDR3 DNA: TGTGCCAGCAGCCAAGATGTTTCGGGGGAAGAGACCCAGTACTTC. Its translation is CASSQDVSGEETQYF.